This TCR beta chain stems from a study of blood T cell repertoires in COVID-19. Across the study: Sample material is recorded as cDNA or gDNA derived from T cells, B-cell-depleted T cells, or PBMCs.

Assay: immunoSEQ multiplex PCR; the TCRdb copy retains only in-frame clones and omits some. The sample has fewer than 200,000 clones, 80% to 90% seen once. Germline trimming cut 1 base from V and 6 bases from J; bases unmatched to any gene: 8. Germline V lookup: CDR1 SGHRS, CDR2 YFSETQ. The CDR3 extends over 15 amino acids. The specimen sequenced was peripheral blood. The chain combines TRBV5-1 with TRBJ2-3; 7 bases align to TRBD1. The sequence was collected from a woman aged 60 to 75 with COVID-19, enrolled during active disease. CDR3 residues: CASSLLPLQGDTQYF. CDR3 bases: TGCGCCAGCAGCTTGCTCCCTCTACAGGGGGATACGCAGTATTTT.